What follows describes a single T cell receptor (beta chain). What it binds is not known. These data come from a study of siplizumab effects on memory and regulatory T cells. Study-wide results and caveats: Roughly 75-95% of proliferating clones (CD4+ or CD8+) could not be assigned a naive or memory phenotype. In the presence of siplizumab, alloreactive sequences traceable to unstimulated CD4+ memory cells were significantly reduced.

This CDR3 region has 16 residues. Germline V gene data show CDR1 as SGHAT and CDR2 as FQNNGV. The V and J ends lost 3 bases and 4 bases respectively, with 15 bases between them. Generated by immunoSEQ multiplex PCR, the TCRdb table keeps only in-frame clones and is missing some. The table lists 100,000 to 120,000 clones, roughly 92% of them singletons. This receptor was identified in a human donor in good health. This sequence joins TRBV11-2 and TRBJ2-2, with D unclear. The sequenced sample was CD4+ T cells sorted from blood. CDR3 sequence reads: CASSFQPSTGTGELFF. CDR3 DNA sequence: TGTGCCAGCAGCTTCCAGCCTTCCACGGGCACCGGGGAGCTGTTTTTT.